A single sample gave rise to the 11 T cell receptor beta chains below, sequenced in a study of shared T cell receptors in the human thymus (dated by TCRdb to about 2021). Receptors were amplified or captured by the immunoSEQ multiplex PCR assay. The source is immuneACCESS, and TCRdb retained only in-frame sequences with V and J called. Part of the clones is not carried over; for the studies checked, unresolved V genes explain less than half of this, and the remainder is unexplained. Counted in this sample were roughly 660,000 clones; around 87% of them appeared once. The top ten clonotypes cover approximately 0.011% of the sample. These data are also associated with another study on human thymus T cells.

The specimen was thymocytes. These receptors came from a boy less than two years old with a congenital heart defect. Donor details come from another sample of the same person, matched by shared clones.

V is TRBV18 and J is TRBJ2-5; possible D gene TRBD2, 6 bases. Germline V gene sequence: CDR1 KGHSH, CDR2 LQKENI. The CDR3 totals 14 residues. The V end lost 5 bases, the J end lost 3 bases, and 13 bases lay between the germline ends. In DNA form, the CDR3 reads TGTGCCAGCTCAGCAGTTAGCGGAGAAGAGACCCAGTACTTC. Its protein is CASSAVSGEETQYF.

The genes are TRBV9 and TRBJ2-5; maybe TRBD1 (9 bases). This CDR3 region has 15 residues. Trimming took off 2 bases at V and 7 bases at J, with 18 bases between the two ends. CDR1 and CDR2 (germline): SGDLS, YYNGEE. The CDR3, as DNA: TGTGCCAGCAGCGTGTGGCGGGAGGACAGGGGGACCCAGTACTTC. Translated, it gives CASSVWREDRGTQYF.

The V gene is TRBV11-3, the J gene TRBJ1-2, with TRBD1 matching over 9 bases. V lost 5 bases, J lost 5 bases, and 12 bases stayed unmatched. CDR3 length: 16 amino acids. Looked up from germline, CDR1 is SGHNT and CDR2 is YENEEA. CDR3 sequence reads: CASSPRGQGNGYGYTF. CDR3 nucleotides: TGTGCCAGCAGCCCCCGCGGACAGGGGAACGGGTATGGCTACACCTTC.

J is TRBJ1-2 and V is TRBV18, with 10 bases fitting TRBD1. CDR1 and CDR2 (germline): KGHSH, LQKENI. J was trimmed by 4 bases and V by 2 bases; bases with no gene match: 7. The CDR3 runs 16 residues. The CDR3: CASSPAPGQGCYGYTF. CDR3 nucleotides: TGTGCCAGCTCACCAGCTCCGGGACAGGGGTGCTATGGCTACACCTTC.

V gene TRBV5-1 combines with J gene TRBJ1-2; D not resolved. Germline values: CDR1 SGHRS, CDR2 YFSETQ. Deletions cut 0 bases from V and 4 bases from J, with 19 bases between. The CDR3 covers 17 residues. CDR3 sequence: CASSLVAGNTTLYGYTF. DNA of the CDR3: TGCGCCAGCAGCTTGGTGGCAGGAAATACCACCCTCTATGGCTACACCTTC.

The chain has TRBV5-1 and TRBJ2-7, with 7 bases that match TRBD2. This CDR3 region has 17 residues. With V trimmed by 4 bases and J by 3 bases, 16 bases remained unmatched. Germline-derived CDR1 and CDR2 are SGHRS and YFSETQ. The chain's CDR3 is CASSPGLVAPFSYEQYF. The CDR3 coding sequence is TGCGCCAGCAGCCCAGGACTAGTGGCCCCATTCAGCTACGAGCAGTACTTC.

The chain combines TRBV12-5 with TRBJ1-2, with 8 bases lining up with TRBD1. Germline loops: CDR1 LGHNT, CDR2 FRNRAP. V shed 3 bases and J 4 bases; nucleotides not matched to a gene: 10. CDR3 size: 16 residues. CDR3 protein: CASGFPYPDRVYGYTF. In nucleotides, the CDR3 is TGTGCTAGTGGTTTTCCCTACCCGGACAGGGTCTATGGCTACACCTTC.

The chain recombines TRBV5-4 with TRBJ2-1; no firm D call. V lost 0 bases to trimming and J lost 0 bases, with 4 bases between them. Germline CDR1 is SGHNT and CDR2 is YYREEE (reference sequence). This CDR3 region has 14 residues. CDR3 amino acids: CASSLGPSYNEQFF. In DNA, the CDR3 is TGTGCCAGCAGCTTGGGGCCCTCCTACAATGAGCAGTTCTTC.

This clone is a singleton in its sample. V and J are TRBV15 and TRBJ2-6, with D uncertain. The CDR3 is 17 amino acids. V lost 2 bases to trimming and J lost 0 bases, with 11 bases between them. Germline V CDR1 and CDR2: LNHNV, YYDKDF (reference sequence). The CDR3 DNA reads TGTGCCACCAGCAGATCTCCAGGCACCTCTGGGGCCAACGTCCTGACTTTC. This encodes CATSRSPGTSGANVLTF.

This chain links TRBV9 with TRBJ2-3; TRBD2 matches at 9 bases. CDR3 length: 21 amino acids. The germline gives CDR1 SGDLS, CDR2 YYNGEE. V shed 1 base, J shed 4 bases, and the junction held 22 bases outside the gene matches. CDR3 DNA: TGTGCCAGCAGCGTACCCACACAGGGGCCAGCGGGAGGTGGTTATCCAGATACGCAGTATTTT. As protein: CASSVPTQGPAGGGYPDTQYF.

The rearrangement uses TRBV10-3 and TRBJ2-7; 10 bases align to TRBD1. With 0 bases clipped from V and 3 bases from J, the junction kept 5 bases outside the gene matches. The CDR3 contains 16 residues. Germline V CDR1 and CDR2: ENHRY, SYGVKD. CDR3 sequence (DNA): TGTGCCATCAGTGAGTCGGACAGGGGGGCAGACTACGAGCAGTACTTC. This gives the protein CAISESDRGADYEQYF.